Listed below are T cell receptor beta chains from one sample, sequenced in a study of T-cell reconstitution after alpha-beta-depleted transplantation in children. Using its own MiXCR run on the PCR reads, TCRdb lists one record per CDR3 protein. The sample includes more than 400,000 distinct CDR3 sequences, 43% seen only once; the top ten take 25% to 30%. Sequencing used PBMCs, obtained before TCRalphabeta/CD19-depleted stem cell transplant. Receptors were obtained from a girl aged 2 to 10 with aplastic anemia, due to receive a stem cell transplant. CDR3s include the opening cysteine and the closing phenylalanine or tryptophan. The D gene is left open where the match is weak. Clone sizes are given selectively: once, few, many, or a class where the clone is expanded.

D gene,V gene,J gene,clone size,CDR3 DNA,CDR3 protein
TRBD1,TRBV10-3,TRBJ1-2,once,TGTGCCGCGGGGGACAGCGCAGGGTTCGGCTACACCTTC,CAAGDSAGFGYTF
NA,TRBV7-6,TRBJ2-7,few,TGTGCCAGCAGCTTAGCGGGGCAGCCCGAGCAGTACTTC,CASSLAGQPEQYF
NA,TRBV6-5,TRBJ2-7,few,TGTGCCAGCAGTTCCCCGGGAGCCGGCTACGAGCAGTACTTC,CASSSPGAGYEQYF
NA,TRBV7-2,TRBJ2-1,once,TGTGCCAGCAGCGGGGGGGATTCTACAGGGATACTTGCACAGTTCTTC,CASSGGDSTGILAQFF
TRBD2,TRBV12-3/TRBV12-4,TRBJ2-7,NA,TGTGCCAGCAGTCCTAGCGGGAGGGCCCCAAATAGTTACTTC,CASSPSGRAPNSYF
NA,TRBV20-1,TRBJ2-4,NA,TGCAGTGCTAGGCAAACCGAAGTAGCCAAAAACATTCAGTACTTC,CSARQTEVAKNIQYF
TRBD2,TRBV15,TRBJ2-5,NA,TGTGCCACCAGCAGAGACTTAAAAGATCGAAGGACTAGCGGCCAAGAGACCCAGTACTTC,CATSRDLKDRRTSGQETQYF
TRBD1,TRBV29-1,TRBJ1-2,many,TGCAGCGTTGAGGACAGGGGGTCAAACTATGGCTACACCTTC,CSVEDRGSNYGYTF
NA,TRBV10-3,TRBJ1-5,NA,TGTGCCATCAGTGAGACTCAACTTGTTAATCAGCCCCAGCATTTT,CAISETQLVNQPQHF
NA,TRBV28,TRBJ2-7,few,TGTGCCAGCAGTAAACCGCAGGGCCCAGTGGGCGAGCAGTACTTC,CASSKPQGPVGEQYF
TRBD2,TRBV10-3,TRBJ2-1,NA,TGTGCCATCAGTGAGATTAGCGGGACCGGGGGCAATGAGCAGTTCTTC,CAISEISGTGGNEQFF
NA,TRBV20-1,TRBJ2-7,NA,TGCAGTGCTAGGGGACTCGCCCACGAGCAGTACTTC,CSARGLAHEQYF
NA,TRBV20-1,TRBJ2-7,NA,TGCAGTGCCTTACCTTGGAGGGACTCCTACGAGCAGTACTTC,CSALPWRDSYEQYF
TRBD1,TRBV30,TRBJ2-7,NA,TGTGCCTGGAGCCGGACAGGGGGAACCTACGAGCAGTACTTC,CAWSRTGGTYEQYF
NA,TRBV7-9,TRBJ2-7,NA,TGTGCCAGCAGCCCCCCTCCGGGCAGGGGCTCCGAGCAGTACTTC,CASSPPPGRGSEQYF
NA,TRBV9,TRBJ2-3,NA,TGTGCCAGCAGCGTACTTCAGGCTGAAGATTTAGATACGCAGTATTTT,CASSVLQAEDLDTQYF
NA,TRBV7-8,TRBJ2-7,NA,TGTGCCAGCAGCTTAGACTCGACCAACTCCTACGAGCAGTACTTC,CASSLDSTNSYEQYF
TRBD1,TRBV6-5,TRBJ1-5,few,TGTGCCAGCAGTTACTCGGGGACAGGGAGTCAGCCCCAGCATTTT,CASSYSGTGSQPQHF
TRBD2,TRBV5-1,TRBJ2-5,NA,TGCGCCAGCAGCCCCCCGTCGGGGACTAGCGGCCAAGAGACCCAGTACTTC,CASSPPSGTSGQETQYF
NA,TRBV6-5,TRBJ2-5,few,TGTGCCAGCAGTTACGGGAGGGAGACCCAGTACTTC,CASSYGRETQYF
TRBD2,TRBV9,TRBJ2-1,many,TGTGCCAGCAACAATAAAAGGACTAGCGGGAGTCACAATGAGCAGTTCTTC,CASNNKRTSGSHNEQFF
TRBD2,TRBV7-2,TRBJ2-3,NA,TGTGCCAGCAGCCCAAAACTAGCGGGCGGATTCACAGATACGCAGTATTTT,CASSPKLAGGFTDTQYF
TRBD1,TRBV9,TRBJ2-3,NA,TGTGCCAGCAGCGTAGAGGGGGGACAGGGGACAGATACGCAGTATTTT,CASSVEGGQGTDTQYF
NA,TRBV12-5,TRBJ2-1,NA,TGTGCTAGTGCTCTTACGCTGGGGAATGAGCAGTTCTTC,CASALTLGNEQFF
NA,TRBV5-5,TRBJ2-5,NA,TGTTCCAGCAGCGACCAAGAGACCCAGTACTTC,CSSSDQETQYF
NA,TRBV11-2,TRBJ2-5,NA,TGTGCCAGCAGCACTCGGGGACCCTCCCAAGAGACCCAGTACTTC,CASSTRGPSQETQYF
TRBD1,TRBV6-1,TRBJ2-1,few,TGTGCCAGCAGTGCTCAGGGACAGGGAGTAGAGCAGTTCTTC,CASSAQGQGVEQFF
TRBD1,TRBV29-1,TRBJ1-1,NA,TGCAGCGTCGGGGACAGCTACAATCGGGCTTTCTTT,CSVGDSYNRAFF
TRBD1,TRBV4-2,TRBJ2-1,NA,TGTGCCATCAGCCGTAAGGGACAGTACAATGAGCAGTTCTTC,CAISRKGQYNEQFF
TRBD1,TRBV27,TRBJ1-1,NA,TGTGCCAGCAATCCTTTCACAGGGGCCACTGAAGCTTTCTTT,CASNPFTGATEAFF
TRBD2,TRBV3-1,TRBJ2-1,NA,TGTGCCAGCAGCCCCAAGAGGGGCGGGGGGAGCTCCTACAATGAGCAGTTCTTC,CASSPKRGGGSSYNEQFF
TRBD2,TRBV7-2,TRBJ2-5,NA,TGTGCCAGCAGAAGAGCGGGGGGCCAAGAGACCCAGTACTTC,CASRRAGGQETQYF
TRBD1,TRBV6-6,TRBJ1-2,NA,TGTGCCAGCAGTGAGACAGGGGTTCATGGCTACACCTTC,CASSETGVHGYTF
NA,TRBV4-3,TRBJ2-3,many,TGCGCCAGCAGCCAAGAGAGCGGCCGCCTCACAGATACGCAGTATTTT,CASSQESGRLTDTQYF
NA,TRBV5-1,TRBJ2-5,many,TGCGCCAGCAGCCCGGAGGGGCAGGGGGTAAAAGAGACCCAGTACTTC,CASSPEGQGVKETQYF
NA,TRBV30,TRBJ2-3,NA,TGTGCCTGGAGTGGCGGACTGTTTGGCACAGATACGCAGTATTTT,CAWSGGLFGTDTQYF
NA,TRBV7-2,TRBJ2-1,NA,TGTGCCAGCAGCTTAGAGATTAGCCGGGGCTACAATGAGCAGTTCTTC,CASSLEISRGYNEQFF
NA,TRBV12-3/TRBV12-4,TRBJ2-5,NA,TGTGCCAGCAGTTTAATCCAGGGTGAAGCGACCCAGTACTTC,CASSLIQGEATQYF
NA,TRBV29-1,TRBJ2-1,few,TGCAGCGTTATCTCTCTATTCGGAAGTAGGAATGAGCAGTTCTTC,CSVISLFGSRNEQFF
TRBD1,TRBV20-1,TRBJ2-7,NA,TGCAGTGCACCCGACGGGACAGGGAACTACGAGCAGTACTTC,CSAPDGTGNYEQYF
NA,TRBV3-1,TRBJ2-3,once,TGTGCCAGCAGCCAAGGGCGACAGACTAGCACAGATACGCAGTATTTT,CASSQGRQTSTDTQYF
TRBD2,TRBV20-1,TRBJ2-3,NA,TGCTCAGGGAGGGACTATAGCACAGATACGCAGTATTTT,CSGRDYSTDTQYF